These 24 T cell receptor beta chains were all obtained from the same sample, sequenced in a study of T cell responses to AZD1222 COVID-19 vaccine. Sequencing was performed with immunoSEQ multiplex PCR; in TCRdb, only in-frame clones are kept and a portion is missing. The profile shows more than 100,000 clones, 87% of them singletons. The sequencing here drew on peripheral blood, taken on day 0 of AZD1222 vaccination. The receptors were gathered from an adult in good health.

V and J are TRBV18 and TRBJ1-2; D may be TRBD1 (5 bases). V was cut by 0 bases and J by 4 bases, with 15 bases left in between. Per germline, CDR1 KGHSH and CDR2 LQKENI. The CDR3 length is 16 residues. The CDR3 coding sequence is TGTGCCAGCTCACCACCGGGGAGCGGGGGAGGCTATGGCTACACCTTC. This codes for CASSPPGSGGGYGYTF.

The chain uses TRBV18 and TRBJ2-7; 11 nucleotides line up with TRBD1. CDR3 length: 14 residues. V lost 3 bases, J lost 6 bases, and 4 bases stayed unmatched. Germline-derived CDR1 and CDR2 are KGHSH and LQKENI. CDR3 residues: CASSPRDRGVEQYF. CDR3 bases: TGTGCCAGCTCACCCCGGGACAGGGGGGTCGAGCAGTACTTC.

This chain uses TRBV6-1 with TRBJ1-3, with D perhaps matching TRBD1 (6 bases). Germline V gene data show CDR1 as MNHNS and CDR2 as SASEGT. V lost 4 bases to trimming and J lost 2 bases, with 15 bases between them. This CDR3 has 16 residues. The CDR3 region has the DNA TGTGCCAGCAGTGGGCAGAGAGGGGGTGCTGGAAACACCATATATTTT. Its protein is CASSGQRGGAGNTIYF.

The V and J genes are TRBV7-6 and TRBJ1-5, with no clear D. Per germline, CDR1 SGHVS and CDR2 FNYEAQ. V was pared by 1 base and J by 6 bases, with 7 bases between. CDR3 length: 13 residues. CDR3 region: CASSLGRLQPQHF. In DNA form, the CDR3 reads TGTGCCAGCAGCTTAGGCCGTCTTCAGCCCCAGCATTTT.

This chain joins TRBV27 and TRBJ1-2; D perhaps matches TRBD1 (6 bases). This CDR3 region has 14 residues. CDR1 and CDR2 (germline): MNHEY, SMNVEV (reference sequence). V lost 5 bases to trimming and J lost 0 bases, with 10 bases between them. The CDR3 is CASSHQGPNYGYTF. For the CDR3, the DNA is TGTGCCAGCAGTCACCAGGGGCCTAACTATGGCTACACCTTC.

The rearrangement joins TRBV6-2 or TRBV6-3 to TRBJ1-6; D possibly corresponds to TRBD1 (5 bases). Looked up from germline, CDR1 is MNHEY and CDR2 is SVGEGT. V lost 4 bases and J 13 bases, leaving 17 bases between the germline ends. CDR3 size: 14 residues. CDR3 nucleotide sequence: TGTGCCAGCAGTTCCGGGACCTTCATAACCCCCCTCCACTTT. It translates to CASSSGTFITPLHF.

The sample holds a few counts of this clone. This chain uses TRBV7-9 with TRBJ1-6; D perhaps matches TRBD1 (6 bases). The V gene lost 4 bases and the J gene lost 9 bases, with 13 bases spanning the gap. CDR3 length: 14 amino acids. Germline CDR1 reads SEHNR; CDR2 reads FQNEAQ (reference sequence). The CDR3 is CASSSGGGGSPLHF. Written as DNA, the CDR3 is TGTGCCAGCAGCTCGGGAGGGGGAGGTTCACCCCTCCACTTT.

This clone was observed a single time. This chain uses TRBV5-1 with TRBJ2-7; perhaps D is TRBD1 or TRBD2 (6 bases each). The CDR3 totals 15 residues. Germline V lookup: CDR1 SGHRS, CDR2 YFSETQ. V lost 0 bases, J lost 5 bases, and 15 bases lay in between. The CDR3 nucleotides read TGCGCCAGCAGCTTGGACGTATGGGGGGCCGACGAGCAGTACTTC. As protein: CASSLDVWGADEQYF.

This clone has more than one count but fewer than ten. The chain couples TRBV6-5 to TRBJ1-2; D call uncertain. The CDR3 runs 13 residues. Germline loops: CDR1 MNHEY, CDR2 SVGAGI. The V end was cut by 4 bases, the J end by 4 bases, with 10 bases between. Written as DNA, the CDR3 is TGTGCCAGCAGTTCTACCTCGGCCTATGGCTACACCTTC. Translating gives CASSSTSAYGYTF.

The V gene is TRBV24-1, the J gene TRBJ2-5; D might be TRBD2 (6 bases). The CDR3 has 15 residues. Germline-derived CDR1 and CDR2 are KGHDR and SFDVKD. V lost 1 base, J lost 5 bases, and 13 bases lay in between. The DNA for the CDR3 is TGTGCCACCAGTGATTTCGGGTTGGGAGGTGAGACCCAGTACTTC. The encoded protein is CATSDFGLGGETQYF.

The V gene is TRBV10-2, the J gene TRBJ1-1; maybe TRBD1 (6 bases). Germline values: CDR1 WSHSY, CDR2 SAAADI. The CDR3 is 14 amino acids. Trimming took off 9 bases at V and 3 bases at J, with 17 bases between the two ends. CDR3 sequence: CASHSRTVHTEAFF. The CDR3 DNA follows: TGCGCCAGTCACAGCCGGACAGTCCACACTGAAGCTTTCTTT.

This chain connects TRBV5-1 to TRBJ2-7; D ambiguous. V lost 0 bases and J lost 1, with 14 bases in between. The CDR3 spans 16 residues. Per the germline V gene, CDR1 is SGHRS and CDR2 is YFSETQ. The CDR3 region has the DNA TGCGCCAGCAGCTTGGGCCGGAAGTGGGCATCCTACGAGCAGTACTTC. Translation gives CASSLGRKWASYEQYF. The variable domain in full, completed from reference TRBV5-1 and TRBJ2-7, reads KAGVTQTPRYLIKTRGQQVTLSCSPISGHRSVSWYQQTPGQGLQFLFEYFSETQRNKGNFPGRFSGRQFSNSRSEMNVSTLELGDSALYLCASSLGRKWASYEQYFGPGTRLTVT.

V usage is TRBV5-1 and J usage is TRBJ1-5; TRBD1 matches 9 bases. The J segment lost 6 bases and the V segment lost 5 bases, leaving 6 bases of the junction unmatched. The CDR3 has 14 residues. CDR1 and CDR2 (germline): SGHRS, YFSETQ. CDR3 protein: CASSLDRGGQPQHF. DNA of the CDR3: TGCGCCAGCAGTCTGGACAGGGGAGGTCAGCCCCAGCATTTT.

V and J are TRBV6-2 or TRBV6-3 and TRBJ1-1; possible D gene TRBD1, 5 bases. This CDR3 has 14 amino acids. Trimming took 4 bases from V and 0 from J, leaving 9 bases between them. Germline assignment: CDR1 MNHEY and CDR2 SVGEGT. The DNA for the CDR3 is TGTGCCAGCAGTTCCGGGACCTTGAACACTGAAGCTTTCTTT. Translation: CASSSGTLNTEAFF.

Here the CDR3 DNA reads TGTGCCAGCAGCTTAGCGGGACAGGGGCCCCAGCAGTACTTC. This gives the protein CASSLAGQGPQQYF. The chain couples TRBV7-9 to TRBJ2-7; 10 bases agree with TRBD1. Looked up from germline, CDR1 is SEHNR and CDR2 is FQNEAQ (reference sequence). The CDR3 has 14 residues. V was clipped by 0 bases and J by 8 bases; unmatched bases: 4.

This clone showed up just a few times. This sequence joins TRBV28 and TRBJ2-7; D not resolved. CDR3 length equals 11 residues. The germline gives CDR1 MDHEN, CDR2 SYDVKM. Trimming cost V 5 bases and J 5 bases, with 7 bases left between them. As DNA, the CDR3 is TGTGCCAGCAGTCGGTTAAACGAGCAGTACTTC. It specifies CASSRLNEQYF.

This clone was counted a few times. This sample also contains other DNA sequences that code for the same CDR3. J is TRBJ2-7 and V is TRBV18, with a weak D call TRBD1 (5 bases). The germline V gene encodes CDR1 KGHSH and CDR2 LQKENI. Between the trimmed V and J ends, which lost 2 bases and 3 bases, there was a span of 8 bases. The CDR3 consists of 13 residues. For the CDR3, the DNA is TGTGCCAGCTCACCAGGGGCAGGCTACGAGCAGTACTTC. Its translation is CASSPGAGYEQYF.

The gene calls are TRBV2 and TRBJ1-2; D remains ambiguous. V lost 5 bases and J 6 bases, leaving 10 bases between the germline ends. Germline assignment: CDR1 SNHLY and CDR2 FYNNEI. The CDR3 covers 12 residues. The CDR3 bases are TGTGCCAGCAGTTTGTTGGCCGATGGCTACACCTTC. It translates to CASSLLADGYTF.

This chain links TRBV12-3 or TRBV12-4 with TRBJ2-1, with 9 nucleotides matching TRBD1. The CDR3 sequence is 13 residues long. The junction had 7 bases not matched to a gene; V was cut back by 6 bases and J by 10 bases. The CDR3 nucleotides are TGTGCCAGCAGGGGGACAGGGTTTATGGAGCAGTTCTTC. Amino acids: CASRGTGFMEQFF.

The V call is TRBV5-1, the J call TRBJ1-3; D call uncertain. This CDR3 spans 13 amino acids. In germline, CDR1 is SGHRS, CDR2 YFSETQ. Trimming cost V 3 bases and J 4 bases, with 8 bases left between them. The CDR3 coding sequence is TGCGCCAGCAGCTCGACCGCCGGAAACACCATATATTTT. It yields the protein CASSSTAGNTIYF.

The V gene is TRBV7-2, the J gene TRBJ2-7, with D perhaps TRBD1 (5 bases). Per the germline V gene, CDR1 is SGHTA and CDR2 is FQGNSA. Deletions cut 5 bases from V and 0 bases from J, with 11 bases between. The CDR3 extends over 14 amino acids. CDR3 amino acids: CASSPSQVSYEQYF. The CDR3 DNA reads as TGTGCCAGCAGCCCCTCACAGGTCTCCTACGAGCAGTACTTC.

V is TRBV7-2 and J is TRBJ1-4; 8 positions match TRBD1. The CDR3 has 14 amino acids. The germline V gene has CDR1 SGHTA and CDR2 FQGNSA. V gave up 2 bases and J gave up 7 bases; unmatched junction bases: 3. The CDR3 protein is CASSLQGAGEKLFF. The DNA for the CDR3 is TGTGCCAGCAGCTTACAGGGGGCAGGTGAAAAACTGTTTTTT.

The chain uses TRBV24-1 and TRBJ1-1, with D hard to call. This CDR3 has 14 amino acids. Trimming removed 4 bases from V and 6 bases from J, with 14 bases in between. Germline V gene data show CDR1 as KGHDR and CDR2 as SFDVKD. The CDR3 sequence is CATSEAGKVAEAFF. The CDR3, as DNA: TGTGCCACCAGTGAAGCCGGAAAGGTCGCTGAAGCTTTCTTT.

The V call is TRBV7-3, the J call TRBJ2-1, with D tentatively TRBD2 (6 bases). The V gene lost 4 bases and the J gene lost 0 bases, with 13 bases spanning the gap. The CDR3 length is 16 residues. Per germline, CDR1 SGHTA and CDR2 FQGTGA. This CDR3 reads CASSWGLATSYNEQFF. CDR3 bases: TGTGCCAGCAGCTGGGGACTCGCCACCTCCTACAATGAGCAGTTCTTC.